This T cell receptor (beta chain) originates from a study of ipilimumab plus nivolumab after autologous stem cell transplantation (dated by TCRdb to about 2021). About the study as a whole: The median number of doses received by trial patients was 5 for ipilimumab and 7 or 8 for nivolumab. The myeloma cohort included high-risk transplant-naive patients and patients relapsing within 3 years of a first autologous transplant. Patients in the trial were undergoing autologous transplant and had high-risk diffuse large B cell lymphoma, mature T cell lymphoma, or multiple myeloma. Some 35 patients made up the trial's intent-to-treat population. What the authors observed across the whole study: Combined checkpoint inhibition as post-transplant consolidation was concluded by the authors to appear tolerable. Per the authors, a biologic rationale for further study of the post-transplant checkpoint inhibition approach was offered by T cell receptor repertoire, regulatory T cell phenotype and gut microbiota profiles.

Inclusive of the bounding cysteine and phenylalanine, the CDR3 is 13 residues long. Solely the CDR3 DNA is kept, with 39 bases framed from the first base. V was cut back by 3 bases and J by 3 bases, leaving a gap of 8 bases between them. The germline V gene (reference sequence) supplies CDR1 GTSNPN and CDR2 SVGIG. This clone is deemed medium-sized (0.01 to 0.1%). Its antigen remains undetermined. It has no much larger one-base neighbor in the sample; base qualities were not kept. Other DNA sequences in the same sample also yield this CDR3. Checkpoint therapy began 14 to 28 days after autologous transplant, with ipilimumab given at 1 mg/kg intravenously on day 1 of selected weeks. Patients received nivolumab at 3 mg/kg intravenously on day 1 of weeks 1, 4, 7, 10, and every two weeks through week 26. Combined checkpoint inhibition with ipilimumab and nivolumab as consolidation after autologous stem cell transplantation was tested in a Phase Ib clinical trial.

The library was built by means of the immunoSEQ multiplex PCR assay. Held by TCRdb, this immuneACCESS table contains in-frame sequences only and omits some clones. Under half of the omission traces to an unresolved V gene where checked; the cause of the rest is unknown. In all, the sample holds roughly 9,800 clones, and about 70% of those were seen once. 19% of the sample is in the top ten clones. This clonotype was obtained from a female donor with multiple myeloma. Sequences were derived from PBMCs, sampled in a trial of ipilimumab plus nivolumab as post-transplant consolidation. Recombination connected TRBV30 to TRBJ2-2, with no confident D gene call. CDR3 reads: CAWRGYYTGELFF. The DNA reads TGTGCCTGGAGAGGCTACTACACCGGGGAGCTGTTTTTT.